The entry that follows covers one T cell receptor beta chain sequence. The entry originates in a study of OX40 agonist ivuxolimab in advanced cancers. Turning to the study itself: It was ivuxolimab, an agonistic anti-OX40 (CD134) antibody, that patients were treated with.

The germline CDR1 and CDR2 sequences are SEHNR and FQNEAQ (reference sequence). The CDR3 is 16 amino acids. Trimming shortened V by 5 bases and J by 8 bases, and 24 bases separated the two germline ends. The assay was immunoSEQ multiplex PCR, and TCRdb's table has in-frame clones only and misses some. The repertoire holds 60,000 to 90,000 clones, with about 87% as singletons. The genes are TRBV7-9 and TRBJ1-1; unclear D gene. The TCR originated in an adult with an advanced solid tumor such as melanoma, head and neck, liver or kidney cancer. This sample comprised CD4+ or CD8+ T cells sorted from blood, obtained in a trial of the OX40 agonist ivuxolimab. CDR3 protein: CASSPERQSWNREAFF. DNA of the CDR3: TGTGCCAGCAGCCCGGAAAGGCAGTCATGGAACCGGGAAGCTTTCTTT.